This T cell receptor beta chain was documented in a study of T cells in Graves' hyperthyroidism and ophthalmopathy. TCR beta CDR3 sequences were amplified from RNA transcripts. In the first-round RT-PCR of the TCR CDR3, the HTBI primer set was used. TCRdb called the multiplex PCR reads again in MiXCR, with one record for every CDR3 protein. The profile shows roughly 500,000 distinct CDR3 sequences, 40% to 55% of them singletons. Only a few counts were recorded for this clonotype. The target antigen is unknown. Trimming pared 1 base from V and 7 bases from J, leaving 16 bases between. The CDR3 has 15 residues. Germline assignment: CDR1 KGHSH and CDR2 LQKENI. Patients having uncontrolled infection, another autoimmune disease, pregnancy or lactation were not included. Clinical symptoms, serum thyroxine and TRAb, thyroid ultrasound and orbital computed tomography together formed the diagnostic basis. Study results and caveats: Researchers report that a 13 V-J model separated ophthalmopathy from stable hyperthyroidism. Blood also carried most thyroid clonotypes expanded above 0.001.

The sample was peripheral blood or thyroid tissue (not recorded which). The chain couples TRBV18 to TRBJ1-2; a possible D gene is TRBD1 (5 bases). The TCR comes from an adult woman with Graves' disease, either hyperthyroidism or ophthalmopathy (not recorded which). The CDR3 sequence is CASSPQRGASLGYTF. CDR3 sequence (DNA): TGTGCCAGCTCACCACAGAGGGGAGCATCGCTTGGCTACACCTTC.